The 20 T cell receptor beta chains listed next were all sequenced from one sample in a study of shared clonotypes between healthy human individuals (dated by TCRdb to about 2020). CD8 naive samples were CD45RO-negative cells positively selected for CCR7, giving a CD45RA+CCR7+ population that excluded TemRA cells. The library came from the immunoSEQ multiplex PCR assay. Drawn from immuneACCESS, this table holds only the in-frame rearrangements with V and J called that TCRdb kept. Clones are partly lost; checked studies trace under half to an unresolved V gene and leave the rest unexplained. The sample profile shows roughly 890,000 clones; around 92% of them were found once. In total, the top ten clones hold around 24% of the sample. The sequencing input was naive CD8+ T cells sorted from blood. The intended sense of this specimen's cell subset or site label: CD45RA+CCR7+. Receptors were obtained from a man aged 25-45 years in good health.

The genes are TRBV13 and TRBJ1-1, with D unresolved. The CDR3 loop spans 14 amino acids. The V gene lost 5 bases and the J gene lost 6 bases, with 16 bases spanning the gap. Germline CDR1 reads PRHDT; CDR2 reads FYEKMQ (reference sequence). The CDR3 sequence: CASSQGSPGAEAFF. CDR3 nucleotides: TGTGCCAGCAGCCAAGGGTCCCCTGGGGCTGAAGCTTTCTTT.

This chain uses TRBV7-9 with TRBJ2-7; TRBD1 might be the D (5 bases). The CDR3 spans 15 residues. CDR1 is SEHNR, CDR2 FQNEAQ, per germline (reference sequence). V lost 4 bases and J lost 0, with 13 bases in between. CDR3 residues: CASSYQDKSSYEQYF. Here the CDR3 DNA reads TGTGCCAGCAGCTATCAGGACAAGAGCTCCTACGAGCAGTACTTC.

This chain uses TRBV6-5 with TRBJ2-5; D ambiguous. Germline V lookup: CDR1 MNHEY, CDR2 SVGAGI. With 5 bases removed from V and 5 bases from J, the gap between germline ends came to 9 bases. The CDR3 covers 12 residues. Written as DNA, the CDR3 is TGTGCCAGCAGTCTTATCGGGGAGACCCAGTACTTC. It yields the protein CASSLIGETQYF.

This clone was seen only once. The chain recombines TRBV11-1 with TRBJ1-1, with TRBD1 as a possible D gene (5 bases). There are 15 residues in the CDR3. Per the germline V gene, CDR1 is SGHAT and CDR2 is FQDESV (reference sequence). V was shortened by 0 bases and J by 8 bases, with 16 bases between the two germline ends. This CDR3 is CASSLADGGTSEAFF. The CDR3, as DNA: TGTGCCAGCAGCTTAGCAGACGGGGGTACATCGGAAGCTTTCTTT.

Regarding this clone: The sample contains more than one DNA sequence encoding this CDR3. This chain links TRBV7-6 with TRBJ2-7; 7 bases agree with TRBD2. The V segment lost 1 base and the J segment 4 bases; nucleotides outside the gene matches: 4. This CDR3 comprises 14 residues. The germline CDR1 and CDR2 sequences are SGHVS and FNYEAQ. For the CDR3, the DNA is TGTGCCAGCAGCTTAGGGGCTAGCGGATACGAGCAGTACTTC. Protein product: CASSLGASGYEQYF.

The chain couples TRBV4-3 to TRBJ2-7; D is perhaps TRBD2 (6 bases). This CDR3 has 17 amino acids. V gave up 0 bases and J gave up 2 bases, with 17 bases separating them. Per the germline V gene, CDR1 is LGHNA and CDR2 is YSLEER. DNA of the CDR3: TGCGCCAGCAGCCAAGAGATCGAGGGACTTTACACCTACGAGCAGTACTTC. Its translation: CASSQEIEGLYTYEQYF.

The gene calls are TRBV28 and TRBJ2-7; tentatively, D is TRBD2 (6 bases). V was clipped by 5 bases and J by 6 bases, with 17 bases between them. Germline V gene data show CDR1 as MDHEN and CDR2 as SYDVKM. The CDR3 is 14 amino acids. The CDR3: CASSKVGGGSEQYF. The CDR3 coding sequence is TGTGCCAGCAGTAAAGTTGGTGGGGGGAGCGAGCAGTACTTC.

The DNA of the CDR3 is TGCAGCGTTGAGGAGGGAGGCCCTTACAATGAGCAGTTCTTC. Translating gives CSVEEGGPYNEQFF. This chain links TRBV29-1 with TRBJ2-1; weak D call: TRBD2 (6 bases). Trimming took off 3 bases at V and 4 bases at J, with 13 bases between the two ends. The CDR3 covers 14 residues. Germline CDR1 and CDR2: SQVTM and ANQGSEA.

The V call is TRBV5-1, the J call TRBJ2-7, with a weak D call TRBD2 (5 bases). This CDR3 has 14 amino acids. From germline, CDR1 is SGHRS and CDR2 YFSETQ. The V end lost 5 bases, the J end lost 5 bases, and 17 bases lay between the germline ends. The CDR3 spells CASSISGILHEQYF. The DNA for the CDR3 is TGCGCCAGCAGTATAAGCGGTATTCTCCACGAGCAGTACTTC.

The chain couples TRBV10-2 to TRBJ2-1, with D perhaps assigned TRBD1 or TRBD2 (6 bases each). Germline V gene data show CDR1 as WSHSY and CDR2 as SAAADI. The CDR3 is 15 amino acids. Deletions cut 3 bases from V and 5 bases from J, with 14 bases between. In DNA, the CDR3 is TGCGCCAGCAGTGATTGGGACTGGGGGCACAATGAGCAGTTCTTC. Translation: CASSDWDWGHNEQFF.

The J gene is TRBJ2-7, the V gene TRBV21-1; TRBD2 is the table's D call and was not checked against the DNA. TRBV21-1 is a pseudogene. This CDR3 is 18 amino acids long. The CDR3 bases are TGTGCCAGCAGCTTCCCCCACTTGACTAGCCTGAGCTCCTACGAGCAGTACTTC. This codes for CASSFPHLTSLSSYEQYF.

The chain recombines TRBV27 with TRBJ2-3; D might be TRBD2 (6 bases). There are 14 residues in the CDR3. Looked up from germline, CDR1 is MNHEY and CDR2 is SMNVEV (reference sequence). V was shortened by 5 bases and J by 8 bases, with 17 bases between the two germline ends. The CDR3 DNA is TGTGCCAGCAGTAAAGAGGTACGGGGAGGTACGCAGTATTTT. It codes for CASSKEVRGGTQYF.

The chain uses TRBV7-3 and TRBJ2-5; 8 bases fit TRBD1. J was trimmed by 4 bases and V by 5 bases; bases with no gene match: 6. The CDR3 runs 14 residues. Per the germline V gene, CDR1 is SGHTA and CDR2 is FQGTGA. CDR3 region: CASSPSGGPETQYF. The CDR3 region has the DNA TGTGCCAGCAGCCCGTCAGGGGGCCCAGAGACCCAGTACTTC.

DNA of the CDR3: TGTGCCAGCAGCACGGGACAGGGCCGCGAGCAGTACTTC. This gives the protein CASSTGQGREQYF. The chain links TRBV27 to TRBJ2-7; 9 nucleotides match TRBD1. Germline V gene sequence: CDR1 MNHEY, CDR2 SMNVEV (reference sequence). The CDR3 totals 13 residues. The V gene end was trimmed by 6 bases and the J gene end by 6 bases; junction bases not matched to a gene: 6.

This clone was found once. The V and J genes are TRBV5-1 and TRBJ2-7; the match to TRBD2 covers 11 bases. Germline V CDR1 and CDR2: SGHRS, YFSETQ. Germline trimming cut 4 bases from V and 4 bases from J; bases unmatched to any gene: 4. There are 14 residues in the CDR3. CDR3 sequence: CASSDGTSGYEQYF. The CDR3 DNA follows: TGCGCCAGCAGCGACGGGACTAGCGGATACGAGCAGTACTTC.

Worth noting for this clone: Different DNA sequences within this sample yield the same CDR3. The chain employs TRBV29-1 and TRBJ2-7; D is unclear. CDR3 length equals 12 residues. The germline V and J ends were trimmed by 0 bases and 4 bases, with 7 bases remaining between them. Germline CDR1 SQVTM, CDR2 ANQGSEA. This CDR3 is CSVEDLSYEQYF. The CDR3 bases are TGCAGCGTTGAAGATTTGTCATACGAGCAGTACTTC.

CDR3 DNA: TGTGCCAGCAGCTTCGACGGTTCCTCCTACGAGCAGTACTTC. Translating it yields CASSFDGSSYEQYF. The chain employs TRBV7-9 and TRBJ2-7; D unresolved. V was clipped by 3 bases and J by 0 bases, with 9 bases between them. Per germline, CDR1 SEHNR and CDR2 FQNEAQ (reference sequence). The CDR3 sequence is 14 residues long.

The CDR3 here is CASSSAGTSGSTDTQYF. The CDR3, as DNA: TGCGCCAGCAGCTCGGCCGGGACTAGCGGGAGCACAGATACGCAGTATTTT. This chain links TRBV5-1 with TRBJ2-3, with 12 bases aligning to TRBD2. Trimming removed 3 bases from V and 0 bases from J; junction bases left unmatched: 5. CDR1 and CDR2 from the germline V gene are SGHRS and YFSETQ. The CDR3 has 17 amino acids.

The V gene is TRBV2, the J gene TRBJ2-3; 13 nucleotides agree with TRBD2. The V gene's germline CDR1 is SNHLY and CDR2 FYNNEI. The CDR3 covers 16 residues. Germline trimming cut 5 bases from V and 2 bases from J; bases unmatched to any gene: 4. The CDR3 DNA follows: TGTGCCAGCAGTCTGGGACTAGCGGGACCCACAGATACGCAGTATTTT. As protein: CASSLGLAGPTDTQYF.

This sequence joins TRBV28 and TRBJ2-5; D is uncertain. The DNA end lines up better with TRBJ2-7; the J call may be wrong. The CDR3 spans 12 residues. Germline V lookup: CDR1 MDHEN, CDR2 SYDVKM. The CDR3: CASSETDYEQYF. The CDR3 DNA is TGTGCCAGCAGTGAAACGGACTACGAGCAGTACTTC.